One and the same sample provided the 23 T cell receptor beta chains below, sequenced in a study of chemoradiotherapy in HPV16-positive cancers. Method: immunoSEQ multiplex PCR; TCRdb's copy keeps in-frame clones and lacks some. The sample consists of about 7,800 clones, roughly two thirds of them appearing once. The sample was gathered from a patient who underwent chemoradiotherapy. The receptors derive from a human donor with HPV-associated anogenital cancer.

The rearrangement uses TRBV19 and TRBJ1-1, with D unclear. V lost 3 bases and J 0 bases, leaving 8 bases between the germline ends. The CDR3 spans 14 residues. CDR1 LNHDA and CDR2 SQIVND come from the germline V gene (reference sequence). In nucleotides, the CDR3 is TGTGCCAGTAGTATGTGGGGAATGAACACTGAAGCTTTCTTT. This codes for CASSMWGMNTEAFF.

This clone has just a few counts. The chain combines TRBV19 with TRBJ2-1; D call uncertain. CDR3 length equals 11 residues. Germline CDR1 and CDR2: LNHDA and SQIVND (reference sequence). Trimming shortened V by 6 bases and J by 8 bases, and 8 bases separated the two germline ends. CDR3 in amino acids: CASRLRDEQFF. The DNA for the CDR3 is TGTGCCAGTAGATTACGGGATGAGCAGTTCTTC.

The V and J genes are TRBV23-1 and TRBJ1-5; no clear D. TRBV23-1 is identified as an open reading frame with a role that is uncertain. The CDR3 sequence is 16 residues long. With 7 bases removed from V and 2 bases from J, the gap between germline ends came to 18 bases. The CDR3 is CASTLEKGKGNQPQHF. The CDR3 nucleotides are TGCGCCAGCACCCTCGAGAAAGGGAAGGGCAATCAGCCCCAGCATTTT.

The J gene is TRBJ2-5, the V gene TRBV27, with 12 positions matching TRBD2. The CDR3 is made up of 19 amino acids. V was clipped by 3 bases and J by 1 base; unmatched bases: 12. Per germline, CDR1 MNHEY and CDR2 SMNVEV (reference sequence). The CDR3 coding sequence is TGTGCCAGCAGTTTTCTCAAGTGGACTAGCGGGAAGTTCCAAGAGACCCAGTACTTC. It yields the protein CASSFLKWTSGKFQETQYF.

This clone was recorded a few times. CDR3 region: CASSFSTGGSEKLFF. The CDR3 DNA reads TGCGCCAGCAGTTTTTCTACAGGGGGGAGTGAAAAACTGTTTTTT. The V and J genes are TRBV10-1 and TRBJ1-4, with 8 bases fitting TRBD1. The CDR3 has 15 residues. V shed 5 bases, J shed 7 bases, and the junction held 9 bases outside the gene matches. CDR1 and CDR2 from the germline V gene are WNHNN and SYGVQD (reference sequence).

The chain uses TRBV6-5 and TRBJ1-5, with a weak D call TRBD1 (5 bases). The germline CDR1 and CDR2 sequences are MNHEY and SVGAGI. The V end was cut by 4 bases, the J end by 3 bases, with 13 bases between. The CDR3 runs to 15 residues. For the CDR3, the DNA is TGTGCCAGCAGTTTGGTGTCAGGGACCAATCAGCCCCAGCATTTT. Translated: CASSLVSGTNQPQHF.

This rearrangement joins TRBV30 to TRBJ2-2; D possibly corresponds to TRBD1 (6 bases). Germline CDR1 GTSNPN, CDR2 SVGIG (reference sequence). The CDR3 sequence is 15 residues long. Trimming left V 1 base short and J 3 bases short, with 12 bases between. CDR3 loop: CAWSAAGADTGELFF. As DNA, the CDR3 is TGTGCCTGGAGTGCGGCAGGGGCGGACACCGGGGAGCTGTTTTTT.

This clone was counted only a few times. CDR3 region: CASGGTSGSYEQYF. CDR3 DNA sequence: TGTGCCAGCGGAGGGACTAGCGGGAGTTACGAGCAGTACTTC. The chain recombines TRBV11-2 with TRBJ2-7; the match to TRBD2 covers 14 bases. The trim removed 8 bases at V and 4 bases at J, leaving 4 bases unmatched. The CDR3 consists of 14 residues. The germline CDR1 and CDR2 sequences are SGHAT and FQNNGV.

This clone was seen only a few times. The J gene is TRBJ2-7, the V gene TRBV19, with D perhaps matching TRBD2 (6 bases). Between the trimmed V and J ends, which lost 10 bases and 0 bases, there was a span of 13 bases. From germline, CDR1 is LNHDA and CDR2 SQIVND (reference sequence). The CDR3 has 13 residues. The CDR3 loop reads CATVDGSSYEQYF. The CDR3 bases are TGTGCCACCGTGGACGGGAGCTCCTACGAGCAGTACTTC.

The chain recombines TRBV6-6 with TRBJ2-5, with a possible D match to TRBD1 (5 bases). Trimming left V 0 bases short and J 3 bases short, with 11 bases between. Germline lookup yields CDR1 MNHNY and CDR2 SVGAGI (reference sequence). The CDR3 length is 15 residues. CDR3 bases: TGTGCCAGCAGTTACTCGGGGCGACAGAAAGAGACCCAGTACTTC. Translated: CASSYSGRQKETQYF.

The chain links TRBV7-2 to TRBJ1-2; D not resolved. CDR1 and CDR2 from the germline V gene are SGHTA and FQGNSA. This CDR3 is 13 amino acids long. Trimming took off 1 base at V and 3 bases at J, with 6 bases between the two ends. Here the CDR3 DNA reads TGTGCCAGCAGCTTAGGACGGTACTATGGCTACACCTTC. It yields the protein CASSLGRYYGYTF.

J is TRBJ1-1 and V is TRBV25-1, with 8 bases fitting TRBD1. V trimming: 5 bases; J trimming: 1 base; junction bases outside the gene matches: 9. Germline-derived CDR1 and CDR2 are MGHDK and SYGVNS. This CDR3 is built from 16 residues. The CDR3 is CASSTQTGVANTEAFF. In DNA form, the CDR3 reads TGTGCCAGCAGTACTCAGACAGGGGTCGCGAACACTGAAGCTTTCTTT.

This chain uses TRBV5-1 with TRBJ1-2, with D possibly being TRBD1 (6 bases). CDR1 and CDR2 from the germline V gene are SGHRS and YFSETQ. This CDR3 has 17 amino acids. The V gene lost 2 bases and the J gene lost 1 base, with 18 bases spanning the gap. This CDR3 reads CASSFNRTDFFNYGYTF. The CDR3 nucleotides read TGCGCCAGCAGCTTCAACCGGACAGACTTTTTTAACTATGGCTACACCTTC. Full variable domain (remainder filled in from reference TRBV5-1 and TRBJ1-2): KAGVTQTPRYLIKTRGQQVTLSCSPISGHRSVSWYQQTPGQGLQFLFEYFSETQRNKGNFPGRFSGRQFSNSRSEMNVSTLELGDSALYLCASSFNRTDFFNYGYTFGSGTRLTVV.

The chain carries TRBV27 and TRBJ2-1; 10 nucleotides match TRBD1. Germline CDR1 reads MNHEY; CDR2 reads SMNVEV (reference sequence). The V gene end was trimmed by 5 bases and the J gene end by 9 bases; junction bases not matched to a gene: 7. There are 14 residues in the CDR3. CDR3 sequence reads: CASSRRTGGAEQFF. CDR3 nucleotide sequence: TGTGCCAGCAGTCGACGGACAGGGGGGGCTGAGCAGTTCTTC.

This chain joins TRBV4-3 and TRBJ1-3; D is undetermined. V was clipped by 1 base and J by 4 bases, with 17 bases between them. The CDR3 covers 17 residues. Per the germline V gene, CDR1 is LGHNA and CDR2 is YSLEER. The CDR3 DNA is TGCGCCAGCAGCCAAGCCCCCTCGGGATCGTTCGGAAACACCATATATTTT. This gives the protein CASSQAPSGSFGNTIYF.

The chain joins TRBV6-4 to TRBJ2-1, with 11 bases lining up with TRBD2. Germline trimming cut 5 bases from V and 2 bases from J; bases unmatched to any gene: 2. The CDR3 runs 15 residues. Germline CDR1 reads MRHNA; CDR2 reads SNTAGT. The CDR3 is CASSTTSGAYNEQFF. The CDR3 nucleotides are TGTGCCAGCAGTACGACTAGCGGGGCCTACAATGAGCAGTTCTTC.

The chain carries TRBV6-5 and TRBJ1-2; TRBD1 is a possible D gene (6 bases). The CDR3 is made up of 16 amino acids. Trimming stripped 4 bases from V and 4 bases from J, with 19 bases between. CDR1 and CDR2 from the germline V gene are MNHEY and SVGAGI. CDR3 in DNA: TGTGCCAGCAGTTTAAGCAGCGGGGGCGTATCCTATGGCTACACCTTC. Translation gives CASSLSSGGVSYGYTF.

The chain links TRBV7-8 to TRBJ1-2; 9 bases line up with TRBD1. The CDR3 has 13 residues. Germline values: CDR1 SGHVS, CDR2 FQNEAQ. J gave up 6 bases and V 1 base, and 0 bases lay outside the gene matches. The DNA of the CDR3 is TGTGCCAGCAGCTTAGGGGACAGGGATGGCTACACCTTC. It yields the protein CASSLGDRDGYTF.

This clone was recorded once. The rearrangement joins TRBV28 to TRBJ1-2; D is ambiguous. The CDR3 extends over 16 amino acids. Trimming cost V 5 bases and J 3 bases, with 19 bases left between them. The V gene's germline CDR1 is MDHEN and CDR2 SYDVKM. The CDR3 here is CASSPSGSMGDYGYTF. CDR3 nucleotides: TGTGCCAGCAGTCCCTCCGGGTCTATGGGAGACTATGGCTACACCTTC.

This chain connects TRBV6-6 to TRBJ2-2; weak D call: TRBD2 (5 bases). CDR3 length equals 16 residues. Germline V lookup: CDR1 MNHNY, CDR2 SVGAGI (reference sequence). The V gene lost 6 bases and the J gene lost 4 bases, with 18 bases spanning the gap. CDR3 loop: CASRPTEAFRTGELFF. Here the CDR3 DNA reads TGTGCCAGCAGGCCCACGGAGGCCTTTCGCACCGGGGAGCTGTTTTTT.

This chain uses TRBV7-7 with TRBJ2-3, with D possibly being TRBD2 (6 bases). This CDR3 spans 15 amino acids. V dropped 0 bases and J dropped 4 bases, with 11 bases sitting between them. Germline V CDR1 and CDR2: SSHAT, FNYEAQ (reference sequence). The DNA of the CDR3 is TGTGCCAGCAGCTTAGCACCGGGAGATGCAGATACGCAGTATTTT. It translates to CASSLAPGDADTQYF.

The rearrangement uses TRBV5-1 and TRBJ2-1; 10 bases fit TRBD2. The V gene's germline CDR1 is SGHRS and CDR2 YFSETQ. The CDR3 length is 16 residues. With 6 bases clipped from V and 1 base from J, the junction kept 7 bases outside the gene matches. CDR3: CASKYSGGRSYNEQFF. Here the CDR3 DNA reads TGCGCCAGCAAATATAGCGGGGGGCGGTCCTACAATGAGCAGTTCTTC. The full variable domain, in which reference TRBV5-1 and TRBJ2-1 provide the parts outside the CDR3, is KAGVTQTPRYLIKTRGQQVTLSCSPISGHRSVSWYQQTPGQGLQFLFEYFSETQRNKGNFPGRFSGRQFSNSRSEMNVSTLELGDSALYLCASKYSGGRSYNEQFFGPGTRLTVL.

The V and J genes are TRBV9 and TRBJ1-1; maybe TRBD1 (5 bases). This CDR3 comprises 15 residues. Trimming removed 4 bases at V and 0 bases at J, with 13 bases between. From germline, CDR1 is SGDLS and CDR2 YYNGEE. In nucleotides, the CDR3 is TGTGCCAGCAGCCCCCAGACAGCCATGAACACTGAAGCTTTCTTT. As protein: CASSPQTAMNTEAFF.